A selection of T cell receptor beta chains follows, all from one sample in a study of T cell responses to AZD1222 COVID-19 vaccine. Measured with immunoSEQ multiplex PCR; TCRdb has only the in-frame clones, and not every one. The sample lists 100,000 to 150,000 clones; 84% were seen once. Sequenced material: peripheral blood, taken 28 days after the second AZD1222 dose. The receptors were gathered from an adult who received the AZD1222 COVID-19 vaccine. The CDR3 runs from the conserved cysteine through the conserved F or W. The D gene is left open where the match is weak. Clone size is shown for a subset of rows, as once, few, many or a class of expanded clone.

few	TRBV7-2	TRBD1	TRBJ2-5	CASSFQTGQETQYF	TGTGCCAGCAGCTTCCAGACAGGGCAAGAGACCCAGTACTTC
.	TRBV3-1/TRBV3-2	TRBD1	TRBJ1-5	CASSPRAGGSSNQPQHF	TGTGCCAGCAGCCCCCGGGCAGGGGGCTCCAGCAATCAGCCCCAGCATTTT
.	TRBV4-3	.	TRBJ2-1	CASSHGTGPLANEQFF	TGCGCCAGCAGCCATGGCACAGGGCCGCTAGCAAATGAGCAGTTCTTC
.	TRBV6-1	TRBD2	TRBJ2-2	CASSEVSGGASTGELFF	TGTGCCAGCAGTGAAGTTAGCGGGGGGGCGTCCACCGGGGAGCTGTTTTTT
.	TRBV6-2/TRBV6-3	.	TRBJ1-4	CASSRPGRSEKLFF	TGTGCCAGCAGTCGACCGGGACGTTCCGAAAAACTGTTTTTT
.	TRBV10-3	.	TRBJ2-5	CAISVGRRQETQYF	TGTGCCATCAGTGTGGGCAGAAGACAAGAGACCCAGTACTTC
.	TRBV12-3/TRBV12-4	.	TRBJ1-2	CASSSGPRRGYTF	TGTGCCAGCAGTTCGGGGCCTCGGAGGGGCTACACCTTC
few	TRBV28	.	TRBJ2-3	CASSFRGIDTQYF	TGTGCCAGCAGTTTTCGAGGGATTGATACGCAGTATTTT
many	TRBV19	TRBD1	TRBJ1-1	CASRTGLNTEAFF	TGTGCCAGCCGGACAGGGCTGAACACTGAAGCTTTCTTT
once	TRBV4-3	.	TRBJ2-7	CASSPALGDGTYEQYF	TGCGCCAGCAGCCCAGCCCTCGGGGACGGGACCTACGAGCAGTACTTC
.	TRBV6-2/TRBV6-3	.	TRBJ1-5	CASSYSGEPTSQPQHF	TGTGCCAGCAGTTACTCTGGGGAACCGACGAGTCAGCCCCAGCATTTT
once	TRBV11-2	.	TRBJ2-2	CASSFGGTGELFF	TGTGCCAGCAGCTTCGGGGGAACCGGGGAGCTGTTTTTT
.	TRBV7-9	.	TRBJ2-2	CASSPGDRLNTGELFF	TGTGCCAGCAGCCCGGGGGACAGACTGAACACCGGGGAGCTGTTTTTT
.	TRBV7-2	.	TRBJ2-2	CASSWDGTGELFF	TGTGCCAGCAGCTGGGACGGGACCGGGGAGCTGTTTTTT
.	TRBV5-6	.	TRBJ1-3	CASSLRSSGNTIYF	TGTGCCAGCAGCTTGAGGAGCTCTGGAAACACCATATATTTT
.	TRBV2	.	TRBJ1-1	CASTRMGTEAFF	TGTGCCAGCACCCGTATGGGAACTGAAGCTTTCTTT
.	TRBV9	.	TRBJ2-7	CASSPPSQSEQYF	TGTGCCAGCAGCCCACCGTCCCAGAGCGAGCAGTACTTC
.	TRBV4-3	.	TRBJ2-3	CASSLSREETDTQYF	TGCGCCAGCAGCCTTTCCAGGGAGGAGACAGATACGCAGTATTTT
.	TRBV7-2	TRBD1	TRBJ1-5	CASSLGRGQGRNQPQHF	TGTGCCAGCAGCTTAGGAAGGGGACAGGGGCGCAATCAGCCCCAGCATTTT
many	TRBV6-5	.	TRBJ1-5	CASSGQINQPQHF	TGTGCCAGCAGCGGACAGATAAATCAGCCCCAGCATTTT
.	TRBV4-1	.	TRBJ1-5	CASSQEPRGISSNQPQHF	TGCGCCAGCAGCCAAGAGCCCCGGGGGATCTCTAGCAATCAGCCCCAGCATTTT
once	TRBV6-2/TRBV6-3	.	TRBJ2-1	CASSRLNEQFF	TGTGCCAGCAGTCGACTGAATGAGCAGTTCTTC
.	TRBV5-1	.	TRBJ1-2	CASRVGGGGYTF	TGCGCCAGCAGAGTGGGAGGCGGTGGCTACACCTTC
.	TRBV4-2	.	TRBJ2-1	CASSQAGRSSYNEQFF	TGTGCCAGCAGCCAAGCGGGGAGGAGCTCCTACAATGAGCAGTTCTTC
.	TRBV3-1/TRBV3-2	TRBD1	TRBJ2-2	CASSPGQGLGELFF	TGTGCCAGCAGCCCCGGACAGGGTCTCGGGGAGCTGTTTTTT
.	TRBV7-6	.	TRBJ2-1	CASSLVNEQFF	TGTGCCAGCAGCTTAGTTAATGAGCAGTTCTTC
few	TRBV28	.	TRBJ1-2	CASTPLSGTNYGYTF	TGTGCCAGCACCCCGTTGAGCGGGACTAACTATGGCTACACCTTC
.	TRBV5-1	TRBD1	TRBJ1-1	CASSASPGQVMNTEAFF	TGCGCCAGCAGCGCGAGTCCGGGACAGGTTATGAACACTGAAGCTTTCTTT
.	TRBV6-1	TRBD1	TRBJ2-3	CASSEWTGGWDTQYF	TGTGCCAGCAGTGAATGGACAGGGGGGTGGGATACGCAGTATTTT
.	TRBV28	.	TRBJ1-2	CASTLDRAYGYTF	TGTGCCAGCACCCTCGACAGAGCCTATGGCTACACCTTC
.	TRBV7-9	.	TRBJ1-2	CASSLGTPNYGYTF	TGTGCCAGCAGCCTAGGGACACCGAACTATGGCTACACCTTC
.	TRBV6-5	.	TRBJ2-7	CASRSGGRTAFVAYF	TGTGCCAGCAGGTCAGGTGGCAGGACAGCCTTTGTTGCGTACTTC
.	TRBV5-8	.	TRBJ1-1	CASSSSWGNTEAFF	TGTGCCAGCAGCTCATCCTGGGGGAACACTGAAGCTTTCTTT
.	TRBV7-8	.	TRBJ2-6	CASSLGAGGSGANVLTF	TGTGCCAGCAGCTTAGGGGCTGGCGGCTCTGGGGCCAACGTCCTGACTTTC
.	TRBV19	.	TRBJ1-6	CASSPGTTNSPLHF	TGTGCCAGTAGTCCCGGGACAACTAATTCACCCCTCCACTTT
few	TRBV10-1	TRBD1	TRBJ2-7	CASSPGQTTYEQYF	TGCGCCAGCAGTCCGGGACAGACTACCTACGAGCAGTACTTC
.	TRBV2	.	TRBJ1-6	CASSVSRDSPLHF	TGTGCCAGCAGTGTATCGAGGGATTCACCCCTCCACTTT
.	TRBV3-1/TRBV3-2	.	TRBJ1-5	CASSDYGIDQPQHF	TGTGCCAGCAGCGATTACGGGATTGATCAGCCCCAGCATTTT
.	TRBV5-1	.	TRBJ2-2	CASSLVRPNTGELFF	TGCGCCAGCAGCTTGGTCCGGCCGAACACCGGGGAGCTGTTTTTT
.	TRBV7-2	.	TRBJ1-6	CASSLGSNSPLHF	TGTGCCAGCAGCTTAGGCAGTAATTCACCCCTCCACTTT
.	TRBV6-5	.	TRBJ1-2	CAGGEEGYTF	TGTGCGGGAGGGGAGGAGGGCTACACCTTC
.	TRBV29-1	.	TRBJ1-1	CSVAPGWGMNTEAFF	TGCAGCGTCGCCCCGGGGTGGGGCATGAACACTGAAGCTTTCTTT
.	TRBV24-1	.	TRBJ2-3	CATSDSRGPELDTQYF	TGTGCCACCAGTGACTCCAGGGGCCCAGAGCTAGATACGCAGTATTTT
.	TRBV9	.	TRBJ1-1	CASSVDPGVGVGTEAFF	TGTGCCAGCAGCGTTGACCCAGGAGTCGGGGTTGGCACTGAAGCTTTCTTT
.	TRBV5-5	.	TRBJ2-5	CASLRSHQETQYF	TGTGCCAGCCTTCGAAGCCACCAAGAGACCCAGTACTTC